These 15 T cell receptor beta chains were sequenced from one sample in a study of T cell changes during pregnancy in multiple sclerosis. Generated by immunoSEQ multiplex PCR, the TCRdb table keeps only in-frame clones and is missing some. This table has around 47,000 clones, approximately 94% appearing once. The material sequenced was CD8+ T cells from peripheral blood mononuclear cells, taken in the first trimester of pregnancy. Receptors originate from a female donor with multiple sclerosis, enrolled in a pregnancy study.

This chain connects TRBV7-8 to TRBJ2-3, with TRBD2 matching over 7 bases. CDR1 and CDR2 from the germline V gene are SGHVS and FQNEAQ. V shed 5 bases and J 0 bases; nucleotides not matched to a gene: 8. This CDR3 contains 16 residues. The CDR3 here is CASSPPSGVSTDTQYF. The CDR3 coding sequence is TGTGCCAGCAGCCCCCCTAGCGGAGTTAGCACAGATACGCAGTATTTT.

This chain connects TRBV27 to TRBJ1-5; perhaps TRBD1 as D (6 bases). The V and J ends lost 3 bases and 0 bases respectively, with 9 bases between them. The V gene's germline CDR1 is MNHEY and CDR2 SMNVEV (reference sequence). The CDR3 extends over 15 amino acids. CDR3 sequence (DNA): TGTGCCAGCAGTTTTACAGGGACTAGCAATCAGCCCCAGCATTTT. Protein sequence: CASSFTGTSNQPQHF.

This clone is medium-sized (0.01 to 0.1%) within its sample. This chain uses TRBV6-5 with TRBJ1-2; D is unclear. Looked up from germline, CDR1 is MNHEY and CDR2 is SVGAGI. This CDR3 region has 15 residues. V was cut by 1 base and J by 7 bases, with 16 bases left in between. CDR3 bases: TGTGCCAGCAGTTACTTGCTAGGGAGCGCATCTGGCTACACCTTC. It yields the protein CASSYLLGSASGYTF.

The CDR3 sequence is CASSMIGQGARNEKLFF. DNA of the CDR3: TGTGCCAGTAGTATGATAGGACAGGGGGCGAGAAATGAAAAACTGTTTTTT. The V call is TRBV19, the J call TRBJ1-4; 11 bases line up with TRBD1. Germline values: CDR1 LNHDA, CDR2 SQIVND (reference sequence). The CDR3 extends over 17 amino acids. Trimming cost V 3 bases and J 5 bases; bases outside gene matches: 8.

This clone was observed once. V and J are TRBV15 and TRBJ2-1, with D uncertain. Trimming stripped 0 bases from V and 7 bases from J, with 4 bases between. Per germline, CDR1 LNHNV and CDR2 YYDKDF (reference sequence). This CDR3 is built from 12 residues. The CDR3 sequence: CATSRDPNEQFF. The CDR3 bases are TGTGCCACCAGCAGAGATCCTAATGAGCAGTTCTTC. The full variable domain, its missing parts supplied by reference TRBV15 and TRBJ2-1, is DAMVIQNPRYQVTQFGKPVTLSCSQTLNHNVMYWYQQKSSQAPKLLFHYYDKDFNNEADTPDNFQSRRPNTSFCFLDIRSPGLGDTAMYLCATSRDPNEQFFGPGTRLTVL.

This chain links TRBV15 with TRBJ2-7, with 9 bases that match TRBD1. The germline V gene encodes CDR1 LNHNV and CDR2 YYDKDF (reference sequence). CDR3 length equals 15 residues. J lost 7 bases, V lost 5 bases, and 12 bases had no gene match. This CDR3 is CATSLHRGRVDEQYF. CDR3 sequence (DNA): TGTGCCACCAGCTTACACAGGGGGCGAGTTGATGAGCAGTACTTC.

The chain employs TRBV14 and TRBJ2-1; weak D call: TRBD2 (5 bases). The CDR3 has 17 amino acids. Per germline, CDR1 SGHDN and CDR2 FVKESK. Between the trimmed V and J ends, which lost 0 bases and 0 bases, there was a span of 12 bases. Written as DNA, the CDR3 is TGTGCCAGCAGCCAAGATTGGGGAGAGAGCTCCTACAATGAGCAGTTCTTC. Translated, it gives CASSQDWGESSYNEQFF.

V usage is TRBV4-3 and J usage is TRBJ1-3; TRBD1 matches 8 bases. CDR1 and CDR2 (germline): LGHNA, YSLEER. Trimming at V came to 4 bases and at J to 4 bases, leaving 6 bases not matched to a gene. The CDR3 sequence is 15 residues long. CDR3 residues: CASSPDRATGNTIYF. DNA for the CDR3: TGCGCCAGCAGCCCGGACAGGGCCACGGGAAACACCATATATTTT.

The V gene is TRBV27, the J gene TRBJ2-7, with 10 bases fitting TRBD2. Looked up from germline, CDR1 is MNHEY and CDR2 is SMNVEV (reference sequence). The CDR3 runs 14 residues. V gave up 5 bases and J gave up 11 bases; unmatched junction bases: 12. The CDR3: CASSIGLAASPEYF. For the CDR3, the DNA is TGTGCCAGCAGTATTGGACTAGCGGCCTCTCCGGAGTACTTC.

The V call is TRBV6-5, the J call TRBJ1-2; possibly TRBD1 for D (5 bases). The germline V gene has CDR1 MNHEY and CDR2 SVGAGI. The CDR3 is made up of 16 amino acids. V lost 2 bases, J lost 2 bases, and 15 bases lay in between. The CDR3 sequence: CASSYRGGIRNYGYTF. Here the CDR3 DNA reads TGTGCCAGCAGTTACCGGGGGGGGATTCGGAACTATGGCTACACCTTC.

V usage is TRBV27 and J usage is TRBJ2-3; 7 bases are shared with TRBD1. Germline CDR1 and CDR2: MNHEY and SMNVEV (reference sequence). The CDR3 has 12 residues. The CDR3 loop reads CATGLGPDTQYF. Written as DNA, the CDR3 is TGTGCGACAGGGTTAGGACCAGATACGCAGTATTTT.

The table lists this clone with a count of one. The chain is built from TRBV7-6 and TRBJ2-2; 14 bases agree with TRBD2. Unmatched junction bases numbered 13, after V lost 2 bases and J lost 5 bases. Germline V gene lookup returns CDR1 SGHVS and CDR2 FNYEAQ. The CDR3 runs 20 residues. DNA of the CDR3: TGTGCCAGCAGCTTAAGTCGGACTAGCGGGGGGTCTACTTATACCGGGGAGCTGTTTTTT. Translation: CASSLSRTSGGSTYTGELFF.

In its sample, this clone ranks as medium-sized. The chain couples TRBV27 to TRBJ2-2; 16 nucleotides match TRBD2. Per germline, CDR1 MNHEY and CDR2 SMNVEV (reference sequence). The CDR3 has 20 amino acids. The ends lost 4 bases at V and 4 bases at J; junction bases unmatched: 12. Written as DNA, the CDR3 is TGTGCCAGCAGTTCAACTTCCGGGACTAGCGGGAGGGCCTTCACCGGGGAGCTGTTTTTT. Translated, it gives CASSSTSGTSGRAFTGELFF.

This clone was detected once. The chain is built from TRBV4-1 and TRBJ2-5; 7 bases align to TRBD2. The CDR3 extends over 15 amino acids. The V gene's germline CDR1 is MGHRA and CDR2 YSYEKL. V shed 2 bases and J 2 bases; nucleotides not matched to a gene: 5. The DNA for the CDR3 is TGCGCCAGCAGCCAAATTCTAGCGGCTCAAGAGACCCAGTACTTC. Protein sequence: CASSQILAAQETQYF.

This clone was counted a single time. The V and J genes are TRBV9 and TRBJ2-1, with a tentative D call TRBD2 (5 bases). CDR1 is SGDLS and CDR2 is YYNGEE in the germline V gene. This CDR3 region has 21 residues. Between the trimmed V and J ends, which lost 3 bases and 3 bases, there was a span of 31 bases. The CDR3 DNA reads TGTGCCAGCAGCGGTTTCTCTAGGGCGGGCAAGCGGCGCTACAACTACAATGAGCAGTTCTTC. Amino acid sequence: CASSGFSRAGKRRYNYNEQFF.